These T cell receptor beta chains were read from a single sample in a study of cytomegalovirus exposure and HLA in healthy donors. TCRdb keeps only in-frame clones here, not all; method: immunoSEQ multiplex PCR. The repertoire holds 140,000 to 150,000 clones, with around three fifths as singletons. The sequenced sample consisted of PBMCs. The receptor set was obtained from a male donor in good health and CMV-seronegative. Each CDR3 is given with its conserved first and last residue. Fields, in order: V gene, J gene, clone size, D gene, CDR3 DNA, CDR3 protein. The D gene is left open where the match is weak. Clone size is stated in some rows and not others, as once, few, many or a class when expanded.

v_gene: TRBV6-1; j_gene: TRBJ2-3; abundance: few; d_gene: TRBD2; CDR3nt: TGTGCCAGCAGTGATCAGGGTCTAGCGGGGGGAGGGGATACGCAGTATTTT; CDR3aa: CASSDQGLAGGGDTQYF
v_gene: TRBV5-1; j_gene: TRBJ2-7; abundance: few; d_gene: TRBD1; CDR3nt: TGCGCCAGCAGCTTGGGGCCCGGGACAGAAATTTACGAGCAGTACTTC; CDR3aa: CASSLGPGTEIYEQYF
v_gene: TRBV6-1; j_gene: TRBJ1-5; abundance: .; d_gene: TRBD1; CDR3nt: TGTGCAGGGGGCGACAGCTTCAATCAGCCCCAGCATTTT; CDR3aa: CAGGDSFNQPQHF
v_gene: TRBV9; j_gene: TRBJ1-1; abundance: few; d_gene: .; CDR3nt: TGTGCCAGCAGCTCGAGAGAGGACACTGAAGCTTTCTTT; CDR3aa: CASSSREDTEAFF
v_gene: TRBV19; j_gene: TRBJ1-4; abundance: .; d_gene: .; CDR3nt: TGTGCCAGTAGTGCAGGGTTAGGTGAAAAACTGTTTTTT; CDR3aa: CASSAGLGEKLFF
v_gene: TRBV7-9; j_gene: TRBJ1-2; abundance: .; d_gene: TRBD1; CDR3nt: TGTGCCAGCAGCCGTGACAGGGGGCGCGAGACTGGCTACACCTTC; CDR3aa: CASSRDRGRETGYTF
v_gene: TRBV28; j_gene: TRBJ1-1; abundance: .; d_gene: TRBD1; CDR3nt: TGTGCCAGCAGTTTGACCCGGGACAGGGGATTGAACACTGAAGCTTTCTTT; CDR3aa: CASSLTRDRGLNTEAFF
v_gene: TRBV29-1; j_gene: TRBJ2-7; abundance: .; d_gene: .; CDR3nt: TGCAGCGGCTCGCTAGACCCGTCCTACGAGCAGTACTTC; CDR3aa: CSGSLDPSYEQYF
v_gene: TRBV28; j_gene: TRBJ1-1; abundance: .; d_gene: .; CDR3nt: TGTGCCAGCAACGTTCCAGGGTCCTCTAGTACTGAAGCTTTCTTT; CDR3aa: CASNVPGSSSTEAFF
v_gene: TRBV7-9; j_gene: TRBJ2-7; abundance: .; d_gene: TRBD1; CDR3nt: TGTGCCAGCACGCGACAGGGGGTGTGGGAGCAGTACTTC; CDR3aa: CASTRQGVWEQYF
v_gene: TRBV5-1; j_gene: TRBJ1-4; abundance: .; d_gene: .; CDR3nt: TGCGCCAGCAGCTTGGAGCTGGGGAGCAATGAAAAACTGTTTTTT; CDR3aa: CASSLELGSNEKLFF
v_gene: TRBV7-2; j_gene: TRBJ2-5; abundance: .; d_gene: .; CDR3nt: TGTGCCAGCAGCTTGTTGAGGAACCAAGAGACCCAGTACTTC; CDR3aa: CASSLLRNQETQYF
v_gene: TRBV6-5; j_gene: TRBJ1-4; abundance: few; d_gene: TRBD1; CDR3nt: TGTGCCAGCGGGAAACAGGGGGCTAATGAAAAACTGTTTTTT; CDR3aa: CASGKQGANEKLFF
v_gene: TRBV7-2; j_gene: TRBJ2-3; abundance: .; d_gene: .; CDR3nt: TGTGCCAGCAGGTGGGCAGGGCAATCAGATACGCAGTATTTT; CDR3aa: CASRWAGQSDTQYF
v_gene: TRBV28; j_gene: TRBJ2-3; abundance: .; d_gene: .; CDR3nt: TGTGCCAGCAGTCAGGTTTCAATGACAGATACGCAGTATTTT; CDR3aa: CASSQVSMTDTQYF
v_gene: TRBV7-3; j_gene: TRBJ2-5; abundance: .; d_gene: .; CDR3nt: TGTGCCAGCAGCGTCCTGGGGGCGGTAGGAGAGACCCAGTACTTC; CDR3aa: CASSVLGAVGETQYF
v_gene: TRBV4-1; j_gene: TRBJ1-1; abundance: .; d_gene: TRBD1; CDR3nt: TGCGCCAGCAGACAACTAGGGGGCGCGAACACTGAAGCTTTCTTT; CDR3aa: CASRQLGGANTEAFF
v_gene: TRBV18; j_gene: TRBJ1-3; abundance: .; d_gene: TRBD1; CDR3nt: TGTGCCAGCTCACCTTCGGACAGGGCGGACACCATATATTTT; CDR3aa: CASSPSDRADTIYF
v_gene: TRBV9; j_gene: TRBJ2-5; abundance: .; d_gene: TRBD2; CDR3nt: TGTGCCAGCAGCGTAGCCACTAGCGGGGCGGGGTACCAAGAGACCCAGTACTTC; CDR3aa: CASSVATSGAGYQETQYF
v_gene: TRBV27; j_gene: TRBJ2-7; abundance: .; d_gene: .; CDR3nt: TGTGCCAGCAGTTTAACCCGGAGCTCCTACGAGCAGTACTTC; CDR3aa: CASSLTRSSYEQYF
v_gene: TRBV29-1; j_gene: TRBJ1-4; abundance: .; d_gene: .; CDR3nt: TGCAGCGTACATAGGGGCGATGAAAAACTGTTTTTT; CDR3aa: CSVHRGDEKLFF
v_gene: TRBV2; j_gene: TRBJ1-3; abundance: .; d_gene: .; CDR3nt: TGTGCCAGCAGGGACAGCTCTGGAAACACCATATATTTT; CDR3aa: CASRDSSGNTIYF
v_gene: TRBV9; j_gene: TRBJ1-1; abundance: .; d_gene: .; CDR3nt: TGTGCCAGCAGCCCCCATGGAGGGCCGAACACTGAAGCTTTCTTT; CDR3aa: CASSPHGGPNTEAFF
v_gene: TRBV27; j_gene: TRBJ1-5; abundance: .; d_gene: .; CDR3nt: TGTGCCAGCAGTCCCCACGCCGTGGGGGGTATCAGTAATATAATAGTTCAGCCCCAGCATTTT; CDR3aa: CASSPHAVGGISNIIVQPQHF
v_gene: TRBV5-1; j_gene: TRBJ1-6; abundance: .; d_gene: TRBD1; CDR3nt: TGCGCCAGCAGCTTGGCCCCGACAGGGCCGGATTCACCCCTCCACTTT; CDR3aa: CASSLAPTGPDSPLHF
v_gene: TRBV6-1; j_gene: TRBJ2-7; abundance: few; d_gene: TRBD1; CDR3nt: TGTGCCAGCAGTATGCGGACAGGTGCTACCTACGAGCAGTACTTC; CDR3aa: CASSMRTGATYEQYF
v_gene: TRBV6-5; j_gene: TRBJ2-7; abundance: few; d_gene: TRBD2; CDR3nt: TGTGCCAGCAGTTACCAGACTAGCGGGTCCTCCTACGAGCAGTACTTC; CDR3aa: CASSYQTSGSSYEQYF
v_gene: TRBV6-5; j_gene: TRBJ1-1; abundance: .; d_gene: TRBD1; CDR3nt: TGTGCCAGCAGCGACCCTTACAGGGGAACTGAAGCTTTCTTT; CDR3aa: CASSDPYRGTEAFF
v_gene: TRBV27; j_gene: TRBJ1-5; abundance: .; d_gene: .; CDR3nt: TGTGCCAGCAGTTCTCGGCCCCTTCGACGGGGGTTGGGGGACAATCAGCCCCAGCATTTT; CDR3aa: CASSSRPLRRGLGDNQPQHF
v_gene: TRBV7-2; j_gene: TRBJ2-3; abundance: .; d_gene: .; CDR3nt: TGTGCCAGCAGCCCGGGTCGGATGCCAGATACGCAGTATTTT; CDR3aa: CASSPGRMPDTQYF
v_gene: TRBV10-3; j_gene: TRBJ2-3; abundance: few; d_gene: .; CDR3nt: TGTGCCATCAGTGAGAAGGCCCTAGCGAGCACAGATACGCAGTATTTT; CDR3aa: CAISEKALASTDTQYF
v_gene: TRBV6-5; j_gene: TRBJ1-2; abundance: few; d_gene: .; CDR3nt: TGTGCCAGCAGCCGGGGAGGGGCGGGGAACTATGGCTACACCTTC; CDR3aa: CASSRGGAGNYGYTF
v_gene: TRBV30; j_gene: TRBJ2-7; abundance: few; d_gene: TRBD1; CDR3nt: TGTGCCTGGGACAGGGGGAGGGACGAGCAGTACTTC; CDR3aa: CAWDRGRDEQYF
v_gene: TRBV9; j_gene: TRBJ1-4; abundance: .; d_gene: TRBD1; CDR3nt: TGTGCCAGCAGCCTTCAGGGGGCGTTAAGTGAAAAACTGTTTTTT; CDR3aa: CASSLQGALSEKLFF
v_gene: TRBV5-1; j_gene: TRBJ1-4; abundance: .; d_gene: .; CDR3nt: TGCGCCAGCAGCTTGGATCAGGTCGGTGAAAAACTGTTTTTT; CDR3aa: CASSLDQVGEKLFF
v_gene: TRBV30; j_gene: TRBJ2-7; abundance: .; d_gene: .; CDR3nt: TGTGCCTGGAGTATTCGACAGGCTGGCGAGCAGTACTTC; CDR3aa: CAWSIRQAGEQYF
v_gene: TRBV27; j_gene: TRBJ2-7; abundance: .; d_gene: TRBD1; CDR3nt: TGTGCCAGCAGTTTCCAGGGGGCCTACGAGCAGTACTTC; CDR3aa: CASSFQGAYEQYF
v_gene: TRBV11-3; j_gene: TRBJ1-5; abundance: .; d_gene: .; CDR3nt: TGTGCCAGCAGCCCCGCAGGAAGGGGAAGATGCAATCAGCCCCAGCATTTT; CDR3aa: CASSPAGRGRCNQPQHF
v_gene: TRBV7-6; j_gene: TRBJ2-3; abundance: .; d_gene: .; CDR3nt: TGTGCCAGCAGCTTTACCGGGACTGGGACAGATACGCAGTATTTT; CDR3aa: CASSFTGTGTDTQYF
v_gene: TRBV10-3; j_gene: TRBJ1-1; abundance: .; d_gene: .; CDR3nt: TGTGCCATCAGTCCCCAGGTGGGCACTGAAGCTTTCTTT; CDR3aa: CAISPQVGTEAFF
v_gene: TRBV7-2; j_gene: TRBJ1-2; abundance: few; d_gene: .; CDR3nt: TGTGCCAGCAGCGGAATCCAACAGGGTGGCTACACCTTC; CDR3aa: CASSGIQQGGYTF
v_gene: TRBV9; j_gene: TRBJ2-5; abundance: .; d_gene: .; CDR3nt: TGTGCCAGCAGCCCAACCTTTGGAGAGGGGGGGGAGACCCAGTACTTC; CDR3aa: CASSPTFGEGGETQYF
v_gene: TRBV7-9; j_gene: TRBJ2-3; abundance: .; d_gene: TRBD2; CDR3nt: TGTGCCAGTAGCTTGAGCGGGGGGGCAGATACGCAGTATTTT; CDR3aa: CASSLSGGADTQYF
v_gene: TRBV7-2; j_gene: TRBJ2-3; abundance: .; d_gene: TRBD2; CDR3nt: TGTGCCAGCAGCTCCTCTTGGTTAGCGGGGTCCGTAGATACGCAGTATTTT; CDR3aa: CASSSSWLAGSVDTQYF